The 20 T cell receptor beta chains below come from one sample, sequenced in a study of blood T cell repertoires in COVID-19. The method was immunoSEQ multiplex PCR; TCRdb's version includes in-frame clones alone and lacks a portion of them. Here the sample spans over 150,000 clones, approximately 86% being singletons. The sequenced material came from peripheral blood. The origin of the receptors is a woman aged 80 or older with active or convalescent COVID-19.

The V and J genes are TRBV7-3 and TRBJ2-3; D ambiguous. V lost 5 bases and J 2 bases, leaving 8 bases between the germline ends. Germline V gene data show CDR1 as SGHTA and CDR2 as FQGTGA. The CDR3 runs to 13 residues. The CDR3 region is CASSPLDTDTQYF. The CDR3 coding sequence is TGTGCCAGCAGCCCCTTAGACACAGATACGCAGTATTTT.

The chain links TRBV28 to TRBJ2-3, with D maybe TRBD1 (5 bases). The germline CDR1 and CDR2 sequences are MDHEN and SYDVKM. Trimming stripped 4 bases from V and 7 bases from J, with 12 bases between. CDR3 length: 13 residues. CDR3 DNA: TGTGCCAGCAGTTCCTCGACAGAGTATACGCAGTATTTT. This sequence encodes CASSSSTEYTQYF. Full variable domain (missing parts from reference TRBV28 and TRBJ2-3): DVKVTQSSRYLVKRTGEKVFLECVQDMDHENMFWYRQDPGLGLRLIYFSYDVKMKEKGDIPEGYSVSREKKERFSLILESASTNQTSMYLCASSSSTEYTQYFGPGTRLTVL.

This rearrangement joins TRBV5-1 to TRBJ1-1; 7 bases align to TRBD1. Germline CDR1 reads SGHRS; CDR2 reads YFSETQ. Unmatched junction bases numbered 12, after V lost 6 bases and J lost 4 bases. The CDR3 runs 15 residues. The CDR3 nucleotides are TGCGCCAGCACCCTGGAGGGGGCCGGGGGCACTGAAGCTTTCTTT. Its translation: CASTLEGAGGTEAFF.

This chain connects TRBV3-1 (or the pseudogene TRBV3-2) to TRBJ2-6; a possible D gene is TRBD2 (7 bases). V shed 0 bases and J shed 3 bases, with 12 bases lying between them. The germline CDR1 and CDR2 sequences are LGHDT and YNNKEL (reference sequence). There are 17 residues in the CDR3. The CDR3: CASSQELGGDGANVLTF. The CDR3 DNA reads TGTGCCAGCAGCCAAGAATTAGGGGGGGATGGGGCCAACGTCCTGACTTTC.

The chain carries TRBV6-1 and TRBJ2-5; 7 nucleotides match TRBD2. After removal of 3 bases from V and 5 bases from J, the junction contained 12 bases not matched to a gene. The germline V gene encodes CDR1 MNHNS and CDR2 SASEGT. This CDR3 has 16 amino acids. CDR3 sequence: CASSDLERGLSETQYF. The CDR3, as DNA: TGTGCCAGCAGTGATTTAGAGCGGGGCCTGTCGGAGACCCAGTACTTC.

The chain uses TRBV2 and TRBJ1-2, with TRBD1 as a possible D gene (6 bases). V was pared by 7 bases and J by 4 bases, with 13 bases between. CDR1 is SNHLY, CDR2 FYNNEI, per germline. CDR3 length: 13 amino acids. This chain's CDR3 is CASTGDLGYGYTF. CDR3 coding DNA: TGTGCCAGCACAGGGGATTTGGGCTATGGCTACACCTTC.

The chain joins TRBV7-2 to TRBJ2-2, with 9 bases aligning to TRBD2. V lost 0 bases to trimming and J lost 5 bases; unmatched junction nucleotides: 4. CDR1 is SGHTA, CDR2 FQGNSA, per germline. This CDR3 region has 16 residues. The CDR3 bases are TGTGCCAGCAGCTTAGCGGCGGGGGGGAGAACCGGGGAGCTGTTTTTT. Translation: CASSLAAGGRTGELFF.

This clone was seen only once. The genes are TRBV10-3 and TRBJ1-5, with D possibly TRBD1 on 5 matching bases. Trimming cost V 10 bases and J 2 bases, with 15 bases left between them. CDR1 is ENHRY and CDR2 is SYGVKD in the germline V gene. CDR3 size: 14 residues. The CDR3 nucleotides are TGTGCCACGGGAGAGACAGCTCGCAATCAGCCCCAGCATTTT. Its protein is CATGETARNQPQHF.

The CDR3 reads CASSLGGLAGETQYF. The CDR3 coding sequence is TGTGCCAGCAGCTTAGGGGGACTAGCGGGGGAGACCCAGTACTTC. The chain uses TRBV11-2 and TRBJ2-5; 13 bases match TRBD2. The CDR3 spans 15 residues. The V gene's germline CDR1 is SGHAT and CDR2 FQNNGV. The J segment lost 5 bases and the V segment lost 1 base, leaving 1 base of the junction unmatched. Combining the CDR3 with reference TRBV11-2 and TRBJ2-5 gives the whole variable domain EAGVAQSPRYKIIEKRQSVAFWCNPISGHATLYWYQQILGQGPKLLIQFQNNGVVDDSQLPKDRFSAERLKGVDSTLKIQPAKLEDSAVYLCASSLGGLAGETQYFGPGTRLLVL.

The V gene is TRBV7-9, the J gene TRBJ2-4, with 12 bases fitting TRBD1. The CDR3 consists of 13 residues. The germline V gene has CDR1 SEHNR and CDR2 FQNEAQ (reference sequence). After removal of 0 bases from V and 15 bases from J, the junction contained 3 bases not matched to a gene. The chain's CDR3 is CASSLAGQGAGYF. Written as DNA, the CDR3 is TGTGCCAGCAGCTTAGCGGGACAGGGGGCGGGGTACTTC.

This chain joins TRBV5-1 and TRBJ2-1, with TRBD2 identical over 11 bases. V dropped 1 base and J dropped 3; count of bases not matched to a gene: 9. This CDR3 contains 18 residues. Germline V gene lookup returns CDR1 SGHRS and CDR2 YFSETQ. The CDR3 region is CASSLKYPGTSGYNEQFF. In DNA form, the CDR3 reads TGCGCCAGCAGCTTGAAATACCCCGGGACTAGCGGCTACAATGAGCAGTTCTTC. The variable domain in full, completed from reference TRBV5-1 and TRBJ2-1, reads KAGVTQTPRYLIKTRGQQVTLSCSPISGHRSVSWYQQTPGQGLQFLFEYFSETQRNKGNFPGRFSGRQFSNSRSEMNVSTLELGDSALYLCASSLKYPGTSGYNEQFFGPGTRLTVL.

A few counts support this clone. The chain carries TRBV4-2 and TRBJ2-1; D unclear. Germline V gene sequence: CDR1 LGHNA, CDR2 YNFKEQ. CDR3 length equals 16 residues. The ends were cut back, 0 bases at V and 5 bases at J, with 14 bases in the middle. The CDR3 here is CASSQDFAEPHNEQFF. The CDR3 nucleotides are TGTGCCAGCAGCCAAGATTTTGCGGAGCCCCACAATGAGCAGTTCTTC.

The chain employs TRBV20-1 and TRBJ2-7, with 7 bases lining up with TRBD2. The germline V gene has CDR1 DFQATT and CDR2 SNEGSKA (reference sequence). The CDR3 is 11 amino acids. Trimming took 8 bases from V and 0 from J; bases not matched to a gene: 1. For the CDR3, the DNA is TGCAGTAGCGGGAACTCCTACGAGCAGTACTTC. Protein: CSSGNSYEQYF.

The chain recombines TRBV11-2 with TRBJ2-3; D is undetermined. V gave up 3 bases and J gave up 4 bases, with 14 bases separating them. CDR1 and CDR2 (germline): SGHAT, FQNNGV. The CDR3 spans 15 residues. The CDR3 is CASSFGSLGADTQYF. CDR3 sequence (DNA): TGTGCCAGCAGCTTCGGTTCTCTAGGCGCAGATACGCAGTATTTT.

The J gene is TRBJ1-1, the V gene TRBV2, with D unclear. This CDR3 region has 15 residues. The germline gives CDR1 SNHLY, CDR2 FYNNEI. Trimming shortened V by 1 base and J by 3 bases, and 12 bases separated the two germline ends. The DNA for the CDR3 is TGTGCCAGCAGTGAAGGCCAAGCGGCGTACACTGAAGCTTTCTTT. Protein product: CASSEGQAAYTEAFF.

The rearrangement joins TRBV5-1 to TRBJ1-2; 8 bases are a match to TRBD1. Unmatched junction bases numbered 8, after V lost 4 bases and J lost 6 bases. Germline V CDR1 and CDR2: SGHRS, YFSETQ. The CDR3 loop spans 14 amino acids. This CDR3 is CASSDGTGSNGYTF. The DNA for the CDR3 is TGCGCCAGCAGCGATGGGACAGGTTCTAATGGCTACACCTTC.

The J gene is TRBJ1-5, the V gene TRBV2; D gene uncertain. Germline CDR1 and CDR2: SNHLY and FYNNEI. V was clipped by 5 bases and J by 8 bases, with 10 bases between them. The length of the CDR3 is 12 residues. The CDR3 coding sequence is TGTGCCAGCAGTTGGACTCGTGAGCCCCAGCATTTT. Translating gives CASSWTREPQHF.

This chain links TRBV9 with TRBJ1-1; D is uncertain. V was trimmed by 0 bases and J by 0 bases, leaving 9 bases between them. There are 15 residues in the CDR3. CDR1 and CDR2 (germline): SGDLS, YYNGEE. CDR3 protein: CASSVGPGLNTEAFF. The CDR3 nucleotides read TGTGCCAGCAGCGTAGGACCAGGCTTGAACACTGAAGCTTTCTTT.

This sequence joins TRBV28 and TRBJ1-2; 12 bases line up with TRBD1. The CDR3 length is 14 residues. V lost 7 bases to trimming and J lost 8 bases; unmatched junction nucleotides: 8. CDR1 and CDR2 from the germline V gene are MDHEN and SYDVKM. The CDR3 sequence: CASIKGQGARGYTF. The CDR3 nucleotides read TGTGCCAGCATCAAGGGACAGGGGGCGAGGGGCTACACCTTC.

This clone was counted once. The rearrangement uses TRBV29-1 and TRBJ2-1, with 9 nucleotides matching TRBD2. V dropped 1 base and J dropped 9; count of bases not matched to a gene: 10. This CDR3 spans 15 amino acids. Per the germline V gene, CDR1 is SQVTM and CDR2 is ANQGSEA. The chain's CDR3 is CSVEAAGGRGSEQFF. CDR3 bases: TGCAGCGTTGAAGCGGCGGGAGGGCGGGGTAGTGAGCAGTTCTTC.